This T cell receptor beta chain was observed in a study of blood T cell repertoires in COVID-19. The CDR3 contains 14 residues. J gave up 3 bases and V 1 base, and 1 base lay outside the gene matches. Per the germline V gene, CDR1 is SGHVS and CDR2 is FNYEAQ. TCRdb's copy holds only in-frame clones and misses some; the assay was immunoSEQ multiplex PCR. The sample has about 310,000 clones, roughly 90% seen once. The chain employs TRBV7-6 and TRBJ2-7, with 9 bases that match TRBD1. What was sequenced was PBMCs or T cells enriched from blood (not recorded which). The receptor comes from a woman in her twenties or thirties who had recovered from COVID-19. CDR3: CASSLGGQGYEQYF. The CDR3 nucleotides read TGTGCCAGCAGCTTAGGGGGACAGGGCTACGAGCAGTACTTC. Full variable domain (outside the CDR3, taken from reference TRBV7-6 and TRBJ2-7): GAGVSQSPRYKVTKRGQDVALRCDPISGHVSLYWYRQALGQGPEFLTYFNYEAQQDKSGLPNDRFSAERPEGSISTLTIQRTEQRDSAMYRCASSLGGQGYEQYFGPGTRLTVT.